The clone carrying this TCR beta chain was seen many times. The target antigen is unknown. This entry comes from a study of CD8+CD57+ T cells in acquired aplastic anemia. Turning to the study itself: The DNA of sorted CD4+ and CD8+ cells averaged roughly 3.2 ug. Researchers reported that healthy donors averaged about 10 million reads for CD4+ cells. Points from the study as a whole: Nearly 30 was the count of CD8+ CDR3 sequences that patients shared with controls.

TCR beta VDJ and CDR3 profiles were obtained from a genomic DNA template. MiXCR was run by TCRdb on the reads, yielding one entry per CDR3 protein. The sample includes around 170,000 distinct CDR3 sequences, 40% to 55% of them seen just once. J gave up 5 bases and V 6 bases, and 8 bases lay outside the gene matches. The length of the CDR3 is 15 residues. Per the germline V gene, CDR1 is DFQATT and CDR2 is SNEGSKA (reference sequence). The gene calls are TRBV20-1 and TRBJ2-3, with TRBD2 matching over 13 bases. The origin of this receptor is a human donor in good health. The specimen was sorted CD4+, CD8+, or CD8+CD57+ T cells (not recorded which) from PBMCs. Here the CDR3 reads CSALTSGRALDTQYF. The CDR3 DNA is TGCAGTGCCCTTACTAGCGGGAGGGCCTTAGATACGCAGTATTTT.